The 17 T cell receptor beta chains in this list originate from one sample, sequenced in a study of blood T cell repertoires in COVID-19. The method was immunoSEQ multiplex PCR; TCRdb's version includes in-frame clones alone and lacks a portion of them. The table shows under 200,000 clones, with 75% to 95% occurring only once. The specimen sequenced was peripheral blood. The receptors stem from a man aged 45-60 years with acute or convalescent COVID-19.

This chain connects TRBV29-1 to TRBJ2-7, with 7 nucleotides matching TRBD1. This CDR3 spans 13 amino acids. J lost 6 bases, V lost 4 bases, and 9 bases had no gene match. Germline V gives CDR1 SQVTM, CDR2 ANQGSEA. DNA for the CDR3: TGCAGCGTTGTTGTCGCGACAGGGCCCGAGCAGTACTTC. As protein: CSVVVATGPEQYF.

This clone has a single count. The V gene is TRBV10-3, the J gene TRBJ1-1; 11 bases match TRBD1. The V gene's germline CDR1 is ENHRY and CDR2 SYGVKD. With 4 bases clipped from V and 5 bases from J, the junction kept 6 bases outside the gene matches. There are 15 residues in the CDR3. Here the CDR3 reads CAISGTGTGGTEAFF. In nucleotides, the CDR3 is TGTGCCATCAGTGGAACCGGGACAGGGGGAACTGAAGCTTTCTTT.

The CDR3 loop reads CASSPTWDSFNSPLHF. In DNA, the CDR3 is TGTGCCAGCAGCCCCACGTGGGACAGTTTTAATTCACCCCTCCACTTT. The chain employs TRBV3-1 (or the pseudogene TRBV3-2) and TRBJ1-6; 7 nucleotides line up with TRBD1. The CDR3 has 16 amino acids. V was pared by 4 bases and J by 6 bases, with 9 bases of the junction left unmatched. Germline assignment: CDR1 LGHDT and CDR2 YNNKEL (reference sequence).

This sequence joins TRBV27 and TRBJ2-1; 8 bases fit TRBD2. Germline CDR1 reads MNHEY; CDR2 reads SMNVEV (reference sequence). V gave up 2 bases and J gave up 9 bases; unmatched junction bases: 18. The CDR3 spans 18 residues. The CDR3 sequence is CASSLPSGTRGLGGEQFF. The DNA of the CDR3 is TGTGCCAGCAGTTTACCCTCAGGGACTAGGGGCCTTGGGGGTGAGCAGTTCTTC.

The count of this clone is one. The CDR3 coding sequence is TGTGCCACCAGCAGAGGGGGGGGCGATACGCAGTATTTT. It specifies CATSRGGGDTQYF. This sequence joins TRBV15 and TRBJ2-3; D perhaps matches TRBD2 (7 bases). CDR1 LNHNV and CDR2 YYDKDF come from the germline V gene (reference sequence). Trimming took 1 base from V and 6 from J, leaving 8 bases between them. There are 13 residues in the CDR3.

This clone was counted between two and nine times. J is TRBJ2-1 and V is TRBV7-9; TRBD1 matches 10 bases. V lost 6 bases, J lost 2 bases, and 4 bases stayed unmatched. Germline loops: CDR1 SEHNR, CDR2 FQNEAQ (reference sequence). The CDR3 is 15 amino acids. The CDR3 DNA is TGTGCCAGCAGACCCGACAGGGGGCCCTACAATGAGCAGTTCTTC. Protein sequence: CASRPDRGPYNEQFF.

This clone was seen only once. The V and J genes are TRBV10-3 and TRBJ2-7; 8 nucleotides line up with TRBD1. The CDR3 runs 13 residues. The V gene end was trimmed by 8 bases and the J gene end by 3 bases; junction bases not matched to a gene: 6. Germline CDR1 and CDR2: ENHRY and SYGVKD. CDR3 DNA: TGTGCCATCCAGGGACAGGCGGGCTACGAGCAGTACTTC. Protein product: CAIQGQAGYEQYF.

This clone was detected only once. The genes are TRBV28 and TRBJ2-2; 7 bases are shared with TRBD1. CDR3 length: 15 residues. The trim removed 2 bases at V and 3 bases at J, leaving 3 bases unmatched. The germline gives CDR1 MDHEN, CDR2 SYDVKM. In DNA, the CDR3 is TGTGCCAGCAGTTTAGGGGGACAGTACACCGGGGAGCTGTTTTTT. Protein: CASSLGGQYTGELFF.

This clone showed up just once. V usage is TRBV28 and J usage is TRBJ2-1; TRBD2 matches 12 bases. From germline, CDR1 is MDHEN and CDR2 SYDVKM. The trim removed 6 bases at V and 15 bases at J, leaving 9 bases unmatched. The CDR3 contains 13 residues. CDR3 loop: CASRTSGSHVGFF. The CDR3 DNA reads as TGTGCCAGCAGGACTAGCGGGAGTCATGTAGGGTTCTTC.

This rearrangement joins TRBV7-8 to TRBJ2-1; 10 bases match TRBD2. CDR3 length equals 16 residues. V trimming: 4 bases; J trimming: 8 bases; junction bases outside the gene matches: 11. The germline gives CDR1 SGHVS, CDR2 FQNEAQ. CDR3 protein: CASSWRSSGSLDEQFF. The DNA of the CDR3 is TGTGCCAGCAGCTGGAGATCTAGCGGGAGTTTAGATGAGCAGTTCTTC.

The chain links TRBV7-8 to TRBJ2-3; 9 bases line up with TRBD2. The CDR3 covers 15 residues. Trimming at V came to 1 base and at J to 3 bases, leaving 2 bases not matched to a gene. The germline gives CDR1 SGHVS, CDR2 FQNEAQ. CDR3 nucleotides: TGTGCCAGCAGCTTAGTAGCGGGAGCTACAGATACGCAGTATTTT. This sequence encodes CASSLVAGATDTQYF. The full variable domain, in which reference TRBV7-8 and TRBJ2-3 provide the parts outside the CDR3, is GAGVSQSPRYKVAKRGQDVALRCDPISGHVSLFWYQQALGQGPEFLTYFQNEAQLDKSGLPSDRFFAERPEGSVSTLKIQRTQQEDSAVYLCASSLVAGATDTQYFGPGTRLTVL.

The V gene is TRBV19, the J gene TRBJ1-5; D not resolved. Trimming pared 5 bases from V and 4 bases from J, leaving 9 bases between. The CDR3 runs to 13 residues. Germline lookup yields CDR1 LNHDA and CDR2 SQIVND (reference sequence). In DNA, the CDR3 is TGTGCCAGTAGTGGCAGTGTAAATCAGCCCCAGCATTTT. This codes for CASSGSVNQPQHF.

The chain has TRBV6-5 and TRBJ1-6; 7 bases are shared with TRBD1. V lost 7 bases and J lost 9; bases outside the gene matches: 9. Germline assignment: CDR1 MNHEY and CDR2 SVGAGI. The CDR3 runs to 14 residues. CDR3 loop: CASKLEGAGSPLHF. In DNA form, the CDR3 reads TGTGCCAGCAAGTTGGAGGGGGCAGGTTCACCCCTCCACTTT.

The chain uses TRBV3-1 (or the pseudogene TRBV3-2) and TRBJ1-3; no definite D call. Per germline, CDR1 LGHDT and CDR2 YNNKEL (reference sequence). With 3 bases removed from V and 7 bases from J, the gap between germline ends came to 4 bases. This CDR3 spans 11 amino acids. CDR3 DNA sequence: TGTGCCAGCAGCCAGAGGAACACCATATATTTT. Translated, it gives CASSQRNTIYF.

The V gene is TRBV7-7, the J gene TRBJ2-6; possibly TRBD1 for D (5 bases). V was clipped by 5 bases and J by 0 bases, with 14 bases between them. Looked up from germline, CDR1 is SSHAT and CDR2 is FNYEAQ (reference sequence). The CDR3 is 17 residues long. CDR3 sequence reads: CASSPGQAISGANVLTF. CDR3 nucleotides: TGTGCCAGCAGCCCCGGACAAGCGATCTCTGGGGCCAACGTCCTGACTTTC.

The chain carries TRBV2 and TRBJ2-7, with TRBD2 matching over 10 bases. CDR1 and CDR2 (germline): SNHLY, FYNNEI. The CDR3 has 15 amino acids. V gave up 2 bases and J gave up 2 bases; unmatched junction bases: 3. For the CDR3, the DNA is TGTGCCAGCAGTGAATTACTAGCGGGGCCCTACGAGCAGTACTTC. Its translation is CASSELLAGPYEQYF.

The J gene is TRBJ1-2, the V gene TRBV5-1, with D perhaps matching TRBD1 (5 bases). CDR3 length: 15 amino acids. Trimming left V 1 base short and J 3 bases short, with 13 bases between. Germline values: CDR1 SGHRS, CDR2 YFSETQ. CDR3 residues: CASSLTVDKYYGYTF. CDR3 sequence (DNA): TGCGCCAGCAGCTTGACGGTGGACAAGTACTATGGCTACACCTTC.